One and the same sample provided the 17 T cell receptor beta chains below, sequenced in a study of blood T cell repertoires in COVID-19 (dated by TCRdb to the early 2020s). Libraries were made using the immunoSEQ multiplex PCR assay. TCRdb limited this immuneACCESS table to in-frame rearrangements with V and J called. A share of clones is missing; checked studies link under half to unresolved V genes, and the rest is unexplained. The sample table records more than 200,000 clones; 88% of these occur just once. 0.55% to 0.75% of the sample belongs to the ten largest clones. The sequenced sample consisted of peripheral blood. These receptor sequences come from a man aged 40-49 years with acute or convalescent COVID-19.

This rearrangement joins TRBV4-1 to TRBJ2-1; D gene ambiguous. The CDR3 consists of 14 residues. The germline V gene encodes CDR1 MGHRA and CDR2 YSYEKL. The V end was cut by 1 base, the J end by 0 bases, with 4 bases between. The CDR3: CASSQASSYNEQFF. The CDR3 nucleotides read TGCGCCAGCAGCCAAGCGAGCTCCTACAATGAGCAGTTCTTC.

The CDR3 region has the DNA TGTGCCAGCAGCCAGGGACTCCGGGGATCTGGGGCCAACGTCCTGACTTTC. This encodes CASSQGLRGSGANVLTF. The chain carries TRBV4-2 and TRBJ2-6; D might be TRBD2 (6 bases). Germline V lookup: CDR1 LGHNA, CDR2 YNFKEQ. The ends were cut back, 3 bases at V and 1 base at J, with 13 bases in the middle. The CDR3 spans 17 residues.

The rearrangement joins TRBV6-5 to TRBJ1-6, with D possibly matching TRBD1 (5 bases). Per the germline V gene, CDR1 is MNHEY and CDR2 is SVGAGI. V was trimmed by 6 bases and J by 3 bases, leaving 9 bases between them. This CDR3 spans 14 amino acids. As DNA, the CDR3 is TGTGCCAGCAGCGCCAGGGACTATAATTCACCCCTCCACTTT. This sequence encodes CASSARDYNSPLHF.

The chain combines TRBV30 with TRBJ2-5, with 8 bases lining up with TRBD2. The CDR3 extends over 14 amino acids. Germline V gene sequence: CDR1 GTSNPN, CDR2 SVGIG (reference sequence). Losses at the gene ends were 5 bases for V and 4 bases for J; bases not matched to a gene: 9. CDR3 residues: CAWLRGTRGETQYF. CDR3 in DNA: TGTGCCTGGTTAAGGGGGACTAGGGGAGAGACCCAGTACTTC.

The chain combines TRBV4-1 with TRBJ1-2; D is undetermined. The germline V gene encodes CDR1 MGHRA and CDR2 YSYEKL. Trimming pared 0 bases from V and 4 bases from J, leaving 15 bases between. This CDR3 has 16 amino acids. The CDR3 sequence: CASSQDKGRLPYGYTF. The CDR3 DNA reads as TGCGCCAGCAGCCAAGATAAAGGCAGGCTTCCCTATGGCTACACCTTC.

J is TRBJ1-4 and V is TRBV14; the D is unclear. Per the germline V gene, CDR1 is SGHDN and CDR2 is FVKESK. The CDR3 contains 14 residues. V was trimmed by 4 bases and J by 5 bases, leaving 11 bases between them. The CDR3: CASSRGQLNEKLFF. The CDR3 bases are TGTGCCAGCAGCCGAGGCCAGTTGAATGAAAAACTGTTTTTT.

The chain links TRBV7-3 to TRBJ2-7; D is possibly TRBD1 (6 bases). Germline V gene lookup returns CDR1 SGHTA and CDR2 FQGTGA. V was trimmed by 5 bases and J by 5 bases, leaving 16 bases between them. This CDR3 has 14 amino acids. The chain's CDR3 is CASSPGQGNNEQYF. For the CDR3, the DNA is TGTGCCAGCAGCCCGGGCCAGGGGAACAACGAGCAGTACTTC.

The rearrangement joins TRBV5-1 to TRBJ2-5; 8 bases match TRBD2. V dropped 4 bases and J dropped 4; count of bases not matched to a gene: 6. CDR1 is SGHRS and CDR2 is YFSETQ in the germline V gene. The CDR3 has 14 residues. The CDR3: CASSPSGRVETQYF. The DNA of the CDR3 is TGCGCCAGCAGCCCTAGCGGGCGAGTAGAGACCCAGTACTTC.

The chain recombines TRBV5-1 with TRBJ1-1, with TRBD1 as a possible D gene (6 bases). V was shortened by 4 bases and J by 7 bases, with 23 bases between the two germline ends. The CDR3 extends over 16 amino acids. Germline values: CDR1 SGHRS, CDR2 YFSETQ. The CDR3 nucleotides read TGCGCCAGCAGCAAAACCGGGACCACCCGAGGGGGTGAAGCTTTCTTT. This codes for CASSKTGTTRGGEAFF.

This clone appeared once. The rearrangement uses TRBV7-8 and TRBJ2-1; no reliable D call. CDR3 length equals 16 residues. The germline V gene has CDR1 SGHVS and CDR2 FQNEAQ. The V end was cut by 1 base, the J end by 5 bases, with 15 bases between. CDR3 region: CASSLGGLVLHNEQFF. The CDR3 DNA is TGTGCCAGCAGCTTAGGTGGTCTAGTACTCCACAATGAGCAGTTCTTC.

The chain carries TRBV28 and TRBJ1-2; 8 nucleotides line up with TRBD1. V was pared by 2 bases and J by 1 base, with 6 bases of the junction left unmatched. CDR1 is MDHEN and CDR2 is SYDVKM in the germline V gene. The CDR3 totals 16 residues. DNA for the CDR3: TGTGCCAGCAGTTTAGGCAGGGGGCCGATTAACTATGGCTACACCTTC. Translating gives CASSLGRGPINYGYTF.

The genes are TRBV19 and TRBJ1-6, with 7 bases matching TRBD1. Trimming removed 1 base from V and 9 bases from J; junction bases left unmatched: 3. CDR3 length: 14 amino acids. Germline V gene lookup returns CDR1 LNHDA and CDR2 SQIVND (reference sequence). The CDR3 bases are TGTGCCAGTAGTATAGGAGGGGGCTTTTCACCCCTCCACTTT. The encoded protein is CASSIGGGFSPLHF.

The CDR3 is CASSLGLPYEQYF. CDR3 coding DNA: TGCGCCAGCAGCCTTGGACTGCCTTACGAGCAGTACTTC. The chain carries TRBV4-1 and TRBJ2-7; a weak D match, TRBD2 (5 bases). Germline-derived CDR1 and CDR2 are MGHRA and YSYEKL. The CDR3 consists of 13 residues. V shed 4 bases and J shed 4 bases, with 11 bases lying between them.

In this sample, this clone turned up a few times. The V gene is TRBV6-6, the J gene TRBJ1-5; D is possibly TRBD1 (5 bases). V was shortened by 2 bases and J by 1 base, with 12 bases between the two germline ends. Germline V gene lookup returns CDR1 MNHNY and CDR2 SVGAGI (reference sequence). This CDR3 comprises 16 residues. The CDR3: CASSYQGQDSNQPQHF. The CDR3 region has the DNA TGTGCCAGCAGTTACCAGGGTCAGGACAGCAATCAGCCCCAGCATTTT.

V gene TRBV24-1 combines with J gene TRBJ2-1; D might be TRBD1 (5 bases). Germline CDR1 reads KGHDR; CDR2 reads SFDVKD. CDR3 length: 14 residues. V gave up 1 base and J gave up 8 bases, with 11 bases separating them. For the CDR3, the DNA is TGTGCCACCAGTGATTTTGGGGCTGGGGATGAGCAGTTCTTC. Translating gives CATSDFGAGDEQFF.

The CDR3 sequence: CASSSLQGSLDEQYF. The CDR3 region has the DNA TGCGCCAGCAGCTCCCTACAGGGGTCATTGGACGAGCAGTACTTC. The gene calls are TRBV5-1 and TRBJ2-7; 7 bases are a match to TRBD1. There are 15 residues in the CDR3. Germline V gene data show CDR1 as SGHRS and CDR2 as YFSETQ. Trimming removed 3 bases from V and 5 bases from J; junction bases left unmatched: 11.

The chain is built from TRBV10-3 and TRBJ2-1; D is perhaps TRBD2 (5 bases). Per the germline V gene, CDR1 is ENHRY and CDR2 is SYGVKD. This CDR3 contains 17 residues. V was cut by 1 base and J by 1 base, with 14 bases left in between. The CDR3 here is CAISEWSVGASYNEQFF. The CDR3 DNA sequence: TGTGCCATCAGTGAGTGGTCTGTGGGAGCATCCTACAATGAGCAGTTCTTC.